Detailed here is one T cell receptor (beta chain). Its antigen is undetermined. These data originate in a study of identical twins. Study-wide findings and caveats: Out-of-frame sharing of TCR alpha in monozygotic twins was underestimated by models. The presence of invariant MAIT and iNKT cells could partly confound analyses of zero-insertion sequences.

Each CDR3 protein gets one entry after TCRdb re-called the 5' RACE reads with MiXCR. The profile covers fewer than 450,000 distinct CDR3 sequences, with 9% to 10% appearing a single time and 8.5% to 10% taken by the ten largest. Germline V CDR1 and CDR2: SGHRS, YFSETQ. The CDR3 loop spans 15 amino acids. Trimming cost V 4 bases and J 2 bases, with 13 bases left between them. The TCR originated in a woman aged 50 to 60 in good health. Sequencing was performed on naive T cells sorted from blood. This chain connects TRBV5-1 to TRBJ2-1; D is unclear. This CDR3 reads CASSAVASAYNEQFF. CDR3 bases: TGCGCCAGCAGCGCCGTAGCATCGGCCTACAATGAGCAGTTCTTC.